This passage covers 28 T cell receptor beta chains from one sample sequenced in a study of tumor-infiltrating lymphocytes in localized non-small cell lung cancer. Using immunoSEQ multiplex PCR, the repertoire was profiled, and TCRdb retains in-frame clones only, with some absent. This repertoire shows about 21,000 clones, 80% found once; its top ten account for 3% to 4%. The sequenced sample consisted of lung tumor tissue. Receptors originate from a human donor with non-small cell lung cancer.

The chain uses TRBV6-5 and TRBJ1-1; D unresolved. CDR3 length: 13 residues. The germline V and J ends were trimmed by 0 bases and 6 bases, with 8 bases remaining between them. Germline V CDR1 and CDR2: MNHEY, SVGAGI. The CDR3, as DNA: TGTGCCAGCAGTTACTCGGTATTAGCTGAAGCTTTCTTT. It specifies CASSYSVLAEAFF.

The gene calls are TRBV11-1 and TRBJ2-1, with a possible D match to TRBD1 (5 bases). V was cut by 5 bases and J by 5 bases, with 13 bases left in between. In germline, CDR1 is SGHAT, CDR2 FQDESV (reference sequence). CDR3 length: 14 residues. The CDR3 is CASSNRQIHNEQFF. The CDR3 bases are TGTGCCAGCAGCAACCGACAGATCCACAATGAGCAGTTCTTC.

This clone was picked up a small number of times. The rearrangement joins TRBV5-1 to TRBJ2-7, with 9 bases fitting TRBD1. Unmatched junction bases numbered 21, after V lost 6 bases and J lost 2 bases. In germline, CDR1 is SGHRS, CDR2 YFSETQ. The CDR3 consists of 19 residues. This chain's CDR3 is CASNTRGDRERAGAYEQYF. CDR3 DNA sequence: TGCGCCAGCAACACTCGCGGGGACAGGGAGAGGGCGGGCGCCTACGAGCAGTACTTC.

The rearrangement uses TRBV18 and TRBJ2-1, with TRBD2 matching over 13 bases. The trim removed 2 bases at V and 6 bases at J, leaving 7 bases unmatched. Germline CDR1 KGHSH, CDR2 LQKENI. CDR3 length: 17 amino acids. The CDR3 nucleotides are TGTGCCAGCTCACCATTGGGACTAGCGGGAAATACCAATGAGCAGTTCTTC. It codes for CASSPLGLAGNTNEQFF.

This clone is large in the sample. This sequence joins TRBV7-3 and TRBJ1-1, with D possibly TRBD1 on 5 matching bases. V lost 5 bases to trimming and J lost 4 bases, with 11 bases between them. Per germline, CDR1 SGHTA and CDR2 FQGTGA. This CDR3 contains 13 residues. The CDR3 bases are TGTGCCAGCAGCCCGACTGGGGGCACTGAAGCTTTCTTT. It is translated as CASSPTGGTEAFF.

This rearrangement joins TRBV7-6 to TRBJ2-2, with D perhaps TRBD2 (6 bases). The CDR3 sequence is 16 residues long. The V end lost 5 bases, the J end lost 3 bases, and 16 bases lay between the germline ends. CDR1 is SGHVS, CDR2 FNYEAQ, per germline. CDR3 amino acids: CASSRETGTHTGELFF. The CDR3 coding sequence is TGTGCCAGCAGCCGAGAAACCGGGACTCACACCGGGGAGCTGTTTTTT.

This clone was observed a handful of times. The J gene is TRBJ2-7, the V gene TRBV4-3; D unclear. The CDR3 runs 15 residues. The V gene's germline CDR1 is LGHNA and CDR2 YSLEER. V lost 0 bases and J 0 bases, leaving 9 bases between the germline ends. The CDR3 nucleotides are TGCGCCAGCAGCCAAGATATCACAGCCTCCTACGAGCAGTACTTC. This gives the protein CASSQDITASYEQYF.

This clone is a singleton in its sample. The V call is TRBV7-3, the J call TRBJ2-1, with D tentatively TRBD2 (7 bases). CDR1 is SGHTA and CDR2 is FQGTGA in the germline V gene. The V and J ends lost 2 bases and 8 bases respectively, with 19 bases between them. This CDR3 comprises 16 residues. CDR3 DNA: TGTGCCAGCAGCTTAGTAGGGCGCGGGGGCGTCGATGAGCAGTTCTTC. Protein product: CASSLVGRGGVDEQFF.

The chain links TRBV7-6 to TRBJ2-5; possibly TRBD1 for D (5 bases). Germline V lookup: CDR1 SGHVS, CDR2 FNYEAQ. This CDR3 contains 14 residues. The V and J ends lost 2 bases and 2 bases respectively, with 9 bases between them. CDR3 amino acids: CASSLFQGQETQYF. The CDR3 DNA sequence: TGTGCCAGCAGCTTATTCCAGGGTCAAGAGACCCAGTACTTC.

In DNA, the CDR3 is TGTGCCATCAGTGAGTCGTCGGTGACAGGGGGCGAGGGGCAGTTCTTC. This encodes CAISESSVTGGEGQFF. The V call is TRBV10-3, the J call TRBJ2-1; 10 positions agree with TRBD1. The CDR3 contains 16 residues. CDR1 is ENHRY, CDR2 SYGVKD, per germline. J lost 12 bases, V lost 0 bases, and 11 bases had no gene match.

This chain uses TRBV28 with TRBJ2-6, with unresolved D. CDR3 size: 15 residues. V was cut by 3 bases and J by 0 bases, with 6 bases left in between. CDR1 and CDR2 (germline): MDHEN, SYDVKM. The CDR3 reads CASSLEGSGANVLTF. The CDR3 DNA reads TGTGCCAGCAGTTTGGAAGGCTCTGGGGCCAACGTCCTGACTTTC.

The chain couples TRBV10-3 to TRBJ2-3; the D gene is possibly TRBD2 (5 bases). The CDR3 length is 13 residues. Germline V gene sequence: CDR1 ENHRY, CDR2 SYGVKD. V lost 6 bases and J 6 bases, leaving 13 bases between the germline ends. The CDR3 reads CAIRREYGDTQYF. CDR3 DNA sequence: TGTGCCATCAGGAGGGAGTACGGGGATACGCAGTATTTT.

The rearrangement uses TRBV9 and TRBJ1-2; D call uncertain. The CDR3 contains 15 residues. V shed 3 bases and J shed 0 bases, with 12 bases lying between them. Germline V lookup: CDR1 SGDLS, CDR2 YYNGEE. The CDR3 region is CASSAQVTANYGYTF. CDR3 DNA: TGTGCCAGCAGCGCCCAAGTTACTGCTAACTATGGCTACACCTTC. The whole variable domain, remainder taken from reference TRBV9 and TRBJ1-2, is DSGVTQTPKHLITATGQRVTLRCSPRSGDLSVYWYQQSLDQGLQFLIQYYNGEERAKGNILERFSAQQFPDLHSELNLSSLELGDSALYFCASSAQVTANYGYTFGSGTRLTVV.

A single count supports this clone. V usage is TRBV19 and J usage is TRBJ2-3; 7 bases line up with TRBD1. This CDR3 has 13 residues. The germline CDR1 and CDR2 sequences are LNHDA and SQIVND (reference sequence). The trim removed 8 bases at V and 1 base at J, leaving 3 bases unmatched. In DNA form, the CDR3 reads TGTGCCAGTGCCGGGACAGGCACAGATACGCAGTATTTT. This encodes CASAGTGTDTQYF.

The rearrangement joins TRBV6-5 to TRBJ2-3, with 9 bases lining up with TRBD1. The V segment lost 5 bases and the J segment 6 bases; nucleotides outside the gene matches: 3. The CDR3 covers 13 residues. The V gene's germline CDR1 is MNHEY and CDR2 SVGAGI. CDR3 sequence: CASSHRGLDTQYF. The CDR3 DNA reads TGTGCCAGCAGTCACAGGGGGCTGGATACGCAGTATTTT.

The rearrangement links TRBV5-3 to TRBJ2-7; 8 nucleotides line up with TRBD2. TRBV5-3 is assigned to the ORF class and has an uncertain function. V dropped 4 bases and J dropped 3; count of bases not matched to a gene: 9. CDR3 length equals 15 residues. The CDR3, as DNA: TGTGCCAGAAGCGTCGGGGGAGCGGGAGACTACGAGCAGTACTTC. Its translation: CARSVGGAGDYEQYF.

The chain is built from TRBV14 and TRBJ2-3, with D uncertain. Germline V lookup: CDR1 SGHDN, CDR2 FVKESK. Trimming left V 1 base short and J 6 bases short, with 14 bases between. The CDR3 spans 15 residues. The chain's CDR3 is CASSQVSKVRDTQYF. The CDR3 nucleotides read TGTGCCAGCAGCCAAGTCTCCAAGGTTAGGGATACGCAGTATTTT.

The table lists this clone with a few counts. The chain couples TRBV9 to TRBJ2-3; D is undetermined. V was cut by 0 bases and J by 5 bases, with 7 bases left in between. The CDR3 sequence is 13 residues long. Germline loops: CDR1 SGDLS, CDR2 YYNGEE. CDR3 in amino acids: CASSVGVVDTQYF. CDR3 in DNA: TGTGCCAGCAGCGTAGGGGTGGTAGATACGCAGTATTTT.

The gene calls are TRBV18 and TRBJ2-2; D perhaps matches TRBD2 (6 bases). Germline V CDR1 and CDR2: KGHSH, LQKENI. Trimming left V 2 bases short and J 8 bases short, with 12 bases between. The CDR3 is made up of 14 amino acids. Here the CDR3 reads CASSPKGGTGELFF. The CDR3 region has the DNA TGTGCCAGCTCACCAAAAGGAGGGACTGGGGAGCTGTTTTTT.

The rearrangement links TRBV30 to TRBJ2-3; D tentatively fits TRBD1 or TRBD2 (5 bases each). V lost 2 bases, J lost 2 bases, and 8 bases lay in between. The CDR3 loop spans 13 amino acids. Germline values: CDR1 GTSNPN, CDR2 SVGIG (reference sequence). CDR3 protein: CAWSNGATDTQYF. Here the CDR3 DNA reads TGTGCCTGGAGTAACGGGGCCACAGATACGCAGTATTTT. Full variable domain (rest looked up from reference TRBV30 and TRBJ2-3): SQTIHQWPATLVQPVGSPLSLECTVEGTSNPNLYWYRQAAGRGLQLLFYSVGIGQISSEVPQNLSASRPQDRQFILSSKKLLLSDSGFYLCAWSNGATDTQYFGPGTRLTVL.

CDR3 residues: CSVEVQGNTEAFF. CDR3 nucleotides: TGCAGCGTTGAAGTGCAGGGGAACACTGAAGCTTTCTTT. The chain employs TRBV29-1 and TRBJ1-1; perhaps TRBD1 as D (5 bases). Germline CDR1 is SQVTM and CDR2 is ANQGSEA. The length of the CDR3 is 13 residues. With 1 base removed from V and 1 base from J, the gap between germline ends came to 7 bases.

The chain has TRBV10-3 and TRBJ2-1; D unresolved. Trimming removed 4 bases from V and 3 bases from J, with 7 bases in between. The CDR3 is 13 residues long. CDR1 is ENHRY and CDR2 is SYGVKD in the germline V gene. The CDR3 sequence is CAISGGSYNEQFF. The CDR3 coding sequence is TGTGCCATCAGTGGAGGAAGCTACAATGAGCAGTTCTTC.

The V gene is TRBV30, the J gene TRBJ1-2; D remains ambiguous. The V end was cut by 2 bases, the J end by 2 bases, with 12 bases between. Germline V gene data show CDR1 as GTSNPN and CDR2 as SVGIG (reference sequence). The CDR3 contains 14 residues. CDR3 nucleotides: TGTGCCTGGAGTCCCATCGGCAGAAACTATGGCTACACCTTC. This gives the protein CAWSPIGRNYGYTF.

The chain uses TRBV7-9 and TRBJ2-5; TRBD2 agrees at 8 bases. This CDR3 has 15 residues. Germline CDR1 SEHNR, CDR2 FQNEAQ (reference sequence). V lost 4 bases to trimming and J lost 5 bases; unmatched junction nucleotides: 9. CDR3 coding DNA: TGTGCCAGCAGCTCGGGACTAGAGGGACGGGAGACCCAGTACTTC. Its protein is CASSSGLEGRETQYF.

V usage is TRBV29-1 and J usage is TRBJ2-5; 9 nucleotides agree with TRBD1. This CDR3 has 14 amino acids. The J segment lost 5 bases and the V segment lost 7 bases, leaving 11 bases of the junction unmatched. CDR1 is SQVTM and CDR2 is ANQGSEA in the germline V gene. CDR3 protein: CSARWTGAWETQYF. For the CDR3, the DNA is TGCAGCGCTCGGTGGACAGGGGCATGGGAGACCCAGTACTTC. Drawing the rest from reference TRBV29-1 and TRBJ2-5, the complete variable domain is SAVISQKPSRDICQRGTSLTIQCQVDSQVTMMFWYRQQPGQSLTLIATANQGSEATYESGFVIDKFPISRPNLTFSTLTVSNMSPEDSSIYLCSARWTGAWETQYFGPGTRLLVL.

CDR3 in DNA: TGTGCCAGCAGCTTACTCGCTGGCCCGAATGAAAAACTGTTTTTT. This translates into CASSLLAGPNEKLFF. The V and J genes are TRBV7-2 and TRBJ1-4; no firm D call. The CDR3 is 15 residues long. Trimming cost V 2 bases and J 5 bases, with 12 bases left between them. The germline V gene encodes CDR1 SGHTA and CDR2 FQGNSA. Looking up the rest from reference TRBV7-2 and TRBJ1-4 gives the full variable domain: GAGVSQSPSNKVTEKGKDVELRCDPISGHTALYWYRQSLGQGLEFLIYFQGNSAPDKSGLPSDRFSAERTGGSVSTLTIQRTQQEDSAVYLCASSLLAGPNEKLFFGSGTQLSVL.

This clone was recorded once. The V call is TRBV7-3, the J call TRBJ1-2; no reliable D call. Germline-derived CDR1 and CDR2 are SGHTA and FQGTGA. V was pared by 2 bases and J by 7 bases, with 11 bases between. The CDR3 sequence is 13 residues long. CDR3: CASSLARDSGYTF. Here the CDR3 DNA reads TGTGCCAGCAGCTTAGCCCGCGATTCTGGCTACACCTTC.

The CDR3 DNA follows: TGTGCCAGCAGCTTAGACAGGGGGCGCGACGAGCAGTACTTC. This codes for CASSLDRGRDEQYF. The J gene is TRBJ2-7, the V gene TRBV13; TRBD1 agrees at 9 bases. V lost 1 base and J lost 5; bases outside the gene matches: 3. CDR3 length: 14 residues. CDR1 and CDR2 from the germline V gene are PRHDT and FYEKMQ (reference sequence).